What follows are 17 T cell receptor beta chains derived from one specimen sequenced in a study of shared clonotypes between healthy human individuals. The table came from immunoSEQ multiplex PCR; TCRdb's copy has only in-frame clones and leaves some out. Of under 1,100,000 clones in the sample, roughly 80% were seen once. Sequencing used memory CD4+ T cells sorted from blood. As for subset: CD45RA-negative fraction. The receptors were sampled from a man aged 18 to 35 in good health.

On this clone itself: At one of its ends the junction is not consistent with the germline gene, which may arise from a read error. The rearrangement links TRBV30 to TRBJ1-2; no reliable D call. Germline V gene sequence: CDR1 GTSNPN, CDR2 SVGIG (reference sequence). There are 11 residues in the CDR3. The CDR3 DNA sequence: TGTGCCGGACGGGTTAACTATAGCTACACCTTC. Protein: CAGRVNYSYTF.

The genes are TRBV15 and TRBJ1-1; D gene uncertain. V was cut by 3 bases and J by 0 bases, with 8 bases left in between. The CDR3 sequence is 14 residues long. Looked up from germline, CDR1 is LNHNV and CDR2 is YYDKDF (reference sequence). The CDR3 protein is CATSRGNMNTEAFF. The DNA of the CDR3 is TGTGCCACCAGCAGGGGCAATATGAACACTGAAGCTTTCTTT.

The rearrangement links TRBV7-8 to TRBJ2-1; 11 bases match TRBD2. V lost 2 bases to trimming and J lost 7 bases; unmatched junction nucleotides: 10. The CDR3 sequence is 17 residues long. Looked up from germline, CDR1 is SGHVS and CDR2 is FQNEAQ. CDR3 loop: CASSLRVVAGGKNEQFF. CDR3 bases: TGTGCCAGCAGCTTACGGGTCGTAGCGGGGGGGAAGAATGAGCAGTTCTTC.

Concerning this clone: Distinct nucleotide sequences in the sample also encode this CDR3. V usage is TRBV5-1 and J usage is TRBJ2-7; D not certain. CDR1 SGHRS and CDR2 YFSETQ come from the germline V gene. CDR3 size: 12 residues. V was trimmed by 2 bases and J by 0 bases, leaving 3 bases between them. CDR3 in amino acids: CASSFDSYEQYF. The CDR3 DNA reads TGCGCCAGCAGCTTTGACTCCTACGAGCAGTACTTC.

This chain joins TRBV5-1 and TRBJ2-2, with 9 bases aligning to TRBD1. V dropped 1 base and J dropped 6; count of bases not matched to a gene: 10. Germline V lookup: CDR1 SGHRS, CDR2 YFSETQ. This CDR3 comprises 17 residues. The CDR3 DNA sequence: TGCGCCAGCAGCTTGTTGTTAGGACAGGGGAAGGCCGGGGAGCTGTTTTTT. Its protein product is CASSLLLGQGKAGELFF.

The chain joins TRBV4-2 to TRBJ2-7; 10 bases fit TRBD2. CDR3 size: 17 residues. The ends lost 0 bases at V and 1 base at J; junction bases unmatched: 6. Germline V CDR1 and CDR2: LGHNA, YNFKEQ. CDR3 bases: TGTGCCAGCAGCCAAGAATTACTAGCGGGACGTTCCTACGAGCAGTACTTC. It encodes CASSQELLAGRSYEQYF.

This clone is a singleton in its sample. The V call is TRBV2, the J call TRBJ1-1; D is ambiguous. Germline CDR1 and CDR2: SNHLY and FYNNEI. Trimming removed 6 bases from V and 1 base from J, with 6 bases in between. The CDR3 has 12 residues. Here the CDR3 reads CASRRKNTEAFF. In DNA, the CDR3 is TGTGCCAGCAGGAGGAAGAACACTGAAGCTTTCTTT.

V usage is TRBV28 and J usage is TRBJ1-1; perhaps TRBD1 as D (6 bases). From germline, CDR1 is MDHEN and CDR2 SYDVKM. CDR3 length: 14 residues. V was shortened by 5 bases and J by 4 bases, with 14 bases between the two germline ends. CDR3 nucleotide sequence: TGTGCCAGCAGTGTACAGGGAGGTGTCACTGAAGCTTTCTTT. Amino acid sequence: CASSVQGGVTEAFF. The entire variable domain, with the rest obtained from reference TRBV28 and TRBJ1-1, is as follows: DVKVTQSSRYLVKRTGEKVFLECVQDMDHENMFWYRQDPGLGLRLIYFSYDVKMKEKGDIPEGYSVSREKKERFSLILESASTNQTSMYLCASSVQGGVTEAFFGQGTRLTVV.

The chain is built from TRBV6-6 and TRBJ1-2; D is possibly TRBD1 (6 bases). V was clipped by 5 bases and J by 4 bases, with 11 bases between them. Germline lookup yields CDR1 MNHNY and CDR2 SVGAGI (reference sequence). This CDR3 comprises 13 residues. DNA for the CDR3: TGTGCCAGCAGTCCGGGACAAACCTATGGCTACACCTTC. The encoded protein is CASSPGQTYGYTF.

This clone was observed a handful of times. The V gene is TRBV6-6, the J gene TRBJ1-6, with a weak D call TRBD1 (6 bases). Trimming took off 6 bases at V and 2 bases at J, with 14 bases between the two ends. Germline V CDR1 and CDR2: MNHNY, SVGAGI (reference sequence). The CDR3 sequence is 16 residues long. CDR3 loop: CASRTQGSAYNSPLHF. CDR3 bases: TGTGCCAGCAGAACGCAGGGGAGCGCCTATAATTCACCCCTCCACTTT.

Remarks on this clone: The same CDR3 arises from other DNA sequences in this sample as well. This chain joins TRBV9 and TRBJ2-4, with a possible D match to TRBD2 (6 bases). Trimming cost V 0 bases and J 7 bases, with 8 bases left between them. This CDR3 region has 13 residues. Germline V gives CDR1 SGDLS, CDR2 YYNGEE. The DNA for the CDR3 is TGTGCCAGCAGCGTAGGTGGGGGGAACATTCAGTACTTC. It encodes CASSVGGGNIQYF.

The J gene is TRBJ2-7, the V gene TRBV5-4; D might be TRBD2 (5 bases). The germline V and J ends were trimmed by 5 bases and 3 bases, with 6 bases remaining between them. There are 11 residues in the CDR3. The germline V gene encodes CDR1 SGHNT and CDR2 YYREEE (reference sequence). CDR3 nucleotides: TGTGCCAGCAGTCGGGGCTACGAGCAGTACTTC. Amino acid sequence: CASSRGYEQYF.

The J gene is TRBJ2-1, the V gene TRBV5-1; D gene unclear. Germline CDR1 and CDR2: SGHRS and YFSETQ. The CDR3 loop spans 15 amino acids. Trimming removed 4 bases at V and 0 bases at J, with 11 bases between. CDR3 nucleotides: TGCGCCAGCAGCCTGACTCCCGACTCCTACAATGAGCAGTTCTTC. Its protein product is CASSLTPDSYNEQFF. The variable domain in full, completed from reference TRBV5-1 and TRBJ2-1, reads KAGVTQTPRYLIKTRGQQVTLSCSPISGHRSVSWYQQTPGQGLQFLFEYFSETQRNKGNFPGRFSGRQFSNSRSEMNVSTLELGDSALYLCASSLTPDSYNEQFFGPGTRLTVL.

About this clone itself: The sample carries other DNA sequences with the same CDR3. This sequence joins TRBV9 and TRBJ1-1; D gene ambiguous. Germline loops: CDR1 SGDLS, CDR2 YYNGEE. This CDR3 region has 14 residues. V lost 0 bases and J 0 bases, leaving 6 bases between the germline ends. The CDR3 is CASSVVGLNTEAFF. The CDR3 DNA reads as TGTGCCAGCAGCGTAGTTGGGCTGAACACTGAAGCTTTCTTT.

The J gene is TRBJ2-1, the V gene TRBV7-2; the D is unclear. V was trimmed by 0 bases and J by 9 bases, leaving 18 bases between them. From germline, CDR1 is SGHTA and CDR2 FQGNSA. CDR3 length: 16 residues. The CDR3 DNA sequence: TGTGCCAGCAGCTTAGCGACCTCTTACTTCCTCGTTGAGCAGTTCTTC. Residues: CASSLATSYFLVEQFF.

The rearrangement joins TRBV15 to TRBJ1-3; perhaps TRBD1 as D (6 bases). The CDR3 spans 19 residues. From germline, CDR1 is LNHNV and CDR2 YYDKDF (reference sequence). Trimming shortened V by 5 bases and J by 4 bases, and 27 bases separated the two germline ends. The DNA for the CDR3 is TGTGCCACCAGCGGTTACTCCCGGGACATCCGTTTATCCGGAAACACCATATATTTT. Encoded protein: CATSGYSRDIRLSGNTIYF. The full variable domain, in which reference TRBV15 and TRBJ1-3 provide the parts outside the CDR3, is DAMVIQNPRYQVTQFGKPVTLSCSQTLNHNVMYWYQQKSSQAPKLLFHYYDKDFNNEADTPDNFQSRRPNTSFCFLDIRSPGLGDTAMYLCATSGYSRDIRLSGNTIYFGEGSWLTVV.

The CDR3 spells CASRVRDTDTQYF. The CDR3 DNA follows: TGTGCCAGCAGAGTTCGGGACACAGATACGCAGTATTTT. This chain connects TRBV6-5 to TRBJ2-3, with a possible D match to TRBD2 (5 bases). V gave up 6 bases and J gave up 2 bases, with 9 bases separating them. The germline gives CDR1 MNHEY, CDR2 SVGAGI. The CDR3 is 13 amino acids.